This record covers a single TCR beta chain. Its antigen is not known. The source of the sample is a study of cytomegalovirus exposure and HLA in healthy donors. Study-level results: TCR beta sequences reportedly predicted most subjects' HLA-A and HLA-B alleles accurately.

The CDR3 consists of 15 residues. Germline CDR1 is SGHRS and CDR2 is YFSETQ. V dropped 4 bases and J dropped 0; count of bases not matched to a gene: 5. The primer mix had 60 Vbeta and 13 Jbeta primers. Repertoires were generated with immunoSEQ multiplex PCR, while TCRdb's copy carries only in-frame clones and drops some. The table shows fewer than 150,000 clones, with around three quarters occurring only once. The material sequenced was PBMCs. V is TRBV5-1 and J is TRBJ1-2, with 8 bases that match TRBD1. The sequence came from a human donor in good health. This CDR3 is CASSTRQGPNYGYTF. CDR3 bases: TGCGCCAGCAGCACCCGACAGGGGCCTAACTATGGCTACACCTTC.